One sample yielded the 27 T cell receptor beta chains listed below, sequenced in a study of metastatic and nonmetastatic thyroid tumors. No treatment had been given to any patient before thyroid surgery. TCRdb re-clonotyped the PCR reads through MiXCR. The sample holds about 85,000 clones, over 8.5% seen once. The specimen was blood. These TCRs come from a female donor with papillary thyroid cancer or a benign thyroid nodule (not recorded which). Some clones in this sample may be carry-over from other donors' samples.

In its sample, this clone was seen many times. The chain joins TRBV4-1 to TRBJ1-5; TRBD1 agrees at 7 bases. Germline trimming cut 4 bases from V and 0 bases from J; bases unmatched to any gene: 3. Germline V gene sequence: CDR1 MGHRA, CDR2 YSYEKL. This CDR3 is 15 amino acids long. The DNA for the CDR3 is TGCGCCAGCAGCCGGGACAGCCATAGCAATCAGCCCCAGCATTTT. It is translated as CASSRDSHSNQPQHF.

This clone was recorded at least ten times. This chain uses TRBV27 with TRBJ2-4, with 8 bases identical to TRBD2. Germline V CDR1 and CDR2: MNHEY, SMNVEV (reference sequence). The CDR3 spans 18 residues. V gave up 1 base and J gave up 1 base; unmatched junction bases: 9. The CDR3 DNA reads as TGTGCCAGCAGTTTATACGGGGGGGTTGTTTCGGCCAAAAACATTCAGTACTTC. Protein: CASSLYGGVVSAKNIQYF.

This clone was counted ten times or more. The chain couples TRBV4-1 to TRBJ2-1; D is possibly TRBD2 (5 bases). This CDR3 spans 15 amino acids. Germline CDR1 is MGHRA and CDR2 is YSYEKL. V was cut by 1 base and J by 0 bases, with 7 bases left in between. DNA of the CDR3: TGCGCCAGCAGCCAAGCGGGGAGCTCCTACAATGAGCAGTTCTTC. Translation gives CASSQAGSSYNEQFF.

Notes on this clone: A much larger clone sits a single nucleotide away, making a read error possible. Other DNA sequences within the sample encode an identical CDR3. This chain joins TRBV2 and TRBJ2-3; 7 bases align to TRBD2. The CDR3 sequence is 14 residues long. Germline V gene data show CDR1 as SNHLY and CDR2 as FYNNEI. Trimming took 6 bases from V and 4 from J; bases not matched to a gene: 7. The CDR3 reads CASRKGLIADTQYF. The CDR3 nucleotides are TGTGCCAGCAGAAAGGGACTAATCGCAGATACGCAGTATTTT.

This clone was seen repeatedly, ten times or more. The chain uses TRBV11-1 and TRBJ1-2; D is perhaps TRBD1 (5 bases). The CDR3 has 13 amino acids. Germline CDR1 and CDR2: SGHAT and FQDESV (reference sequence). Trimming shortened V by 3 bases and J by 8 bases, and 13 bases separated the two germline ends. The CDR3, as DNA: TGTGCCAGCAGCTTCGGCACAGGTCGGGGCTACACCTTC. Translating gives CASSFGTGRGYTF.

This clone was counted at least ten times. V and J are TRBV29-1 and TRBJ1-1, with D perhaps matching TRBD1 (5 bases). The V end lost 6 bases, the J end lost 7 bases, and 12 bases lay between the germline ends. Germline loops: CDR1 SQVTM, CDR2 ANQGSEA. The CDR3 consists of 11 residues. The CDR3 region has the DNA TGCAGCGTGGAGGACACTAATGAAGCTTTCTTT. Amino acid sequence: CSVEDTNEAFF.

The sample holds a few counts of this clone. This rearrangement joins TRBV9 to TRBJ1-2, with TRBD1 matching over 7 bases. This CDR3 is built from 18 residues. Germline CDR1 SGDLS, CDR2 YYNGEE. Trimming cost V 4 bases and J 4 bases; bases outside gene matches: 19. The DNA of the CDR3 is TGTGCCAGCAGCTCCACAAAGCCAGGGGGACCAGGGGGCTATGGCTACACCTTC. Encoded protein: CASSSTKPGGPGGYGYTF.

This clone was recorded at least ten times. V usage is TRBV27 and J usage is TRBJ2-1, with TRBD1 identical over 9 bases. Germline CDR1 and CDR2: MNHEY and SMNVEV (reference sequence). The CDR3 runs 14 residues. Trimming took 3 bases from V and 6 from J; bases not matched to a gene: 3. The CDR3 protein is CASSFGTGTNEQFF. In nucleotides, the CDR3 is TGTGCCAGCAGTTTCGGGACAGGGACCAATGAGCAGTTCTTC.

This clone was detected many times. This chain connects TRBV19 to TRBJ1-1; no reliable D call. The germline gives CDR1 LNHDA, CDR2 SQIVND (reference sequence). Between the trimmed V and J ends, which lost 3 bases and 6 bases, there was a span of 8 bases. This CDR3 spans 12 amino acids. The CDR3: CASSITPSEAFF. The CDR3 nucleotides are TGTGCCAGTAGTATCACCCCTTCTGAAGCTTTCTTT.

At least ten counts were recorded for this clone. CDR3 nucleotides: TGCGCCAGCAGGCAGGTCCAAGAGACCCAGTACTTC. It translates to CASRQVQETQYF. The rearrangement uses TRBV5-1 and TRBJ2-5; no firm D call. The CDR3 runs 12 residues. CDR1 and CDR2 (germline): SGHRS, YFSETQ. The V end lost 5 bases, the J end lost 1 base, and 6 bases lay between the germline ends.

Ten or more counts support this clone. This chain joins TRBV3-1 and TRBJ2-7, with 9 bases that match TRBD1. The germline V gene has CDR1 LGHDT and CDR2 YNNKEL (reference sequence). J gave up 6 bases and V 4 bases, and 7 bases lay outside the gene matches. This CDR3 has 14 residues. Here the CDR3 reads CASSLLTGGREQYF. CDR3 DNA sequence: TGTGCCAGCAGCCTTTTGACAGGGGGTCGCGAGCAGTACTTC.

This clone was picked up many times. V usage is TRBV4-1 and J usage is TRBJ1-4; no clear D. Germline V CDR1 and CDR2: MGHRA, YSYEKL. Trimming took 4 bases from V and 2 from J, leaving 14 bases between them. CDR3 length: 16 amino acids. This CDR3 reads CASSLEGLGTNEKLFF. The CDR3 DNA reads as TGCGCCAGCAGCCTAGAGGGATTGGGGACTAATGAAAAACTGTTTTTT.

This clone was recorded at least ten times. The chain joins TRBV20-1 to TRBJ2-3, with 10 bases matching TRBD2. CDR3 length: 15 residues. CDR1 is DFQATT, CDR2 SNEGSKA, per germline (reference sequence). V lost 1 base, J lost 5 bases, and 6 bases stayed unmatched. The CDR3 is CSARALAGKGDTQYF. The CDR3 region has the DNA TGCAGTGCTAGAGCACTAGCGGGGAAAGGAGATACGCAGTATTTT.

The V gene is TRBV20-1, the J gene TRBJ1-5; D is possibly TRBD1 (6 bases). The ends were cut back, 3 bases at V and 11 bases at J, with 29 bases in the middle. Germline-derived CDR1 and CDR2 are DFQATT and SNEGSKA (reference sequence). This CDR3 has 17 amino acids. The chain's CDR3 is CSARGGKGGTRGSAQHF. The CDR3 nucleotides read TGCAGTGCTAGGGGAGGGAAAGGGGGTACCCGGGGATCAGCCCAGCATTTT.

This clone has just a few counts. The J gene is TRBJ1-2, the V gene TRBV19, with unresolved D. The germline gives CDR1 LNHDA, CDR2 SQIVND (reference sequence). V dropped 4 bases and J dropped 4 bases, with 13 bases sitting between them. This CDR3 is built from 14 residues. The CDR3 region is CASSSPGGRYGYTF. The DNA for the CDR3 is TGTGCCAGTAGTAGTCCAGGTGGCCGCTATGGCTACACCTTC.

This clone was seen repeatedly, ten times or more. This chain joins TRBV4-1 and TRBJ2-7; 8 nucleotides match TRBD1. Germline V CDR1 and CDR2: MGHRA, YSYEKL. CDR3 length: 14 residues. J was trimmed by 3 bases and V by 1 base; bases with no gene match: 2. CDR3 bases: TGCGCCAGCAGCCAAGCGACAGGGGTCTACGAGCAGTACTTC. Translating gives CASSQATGVYEQYF.

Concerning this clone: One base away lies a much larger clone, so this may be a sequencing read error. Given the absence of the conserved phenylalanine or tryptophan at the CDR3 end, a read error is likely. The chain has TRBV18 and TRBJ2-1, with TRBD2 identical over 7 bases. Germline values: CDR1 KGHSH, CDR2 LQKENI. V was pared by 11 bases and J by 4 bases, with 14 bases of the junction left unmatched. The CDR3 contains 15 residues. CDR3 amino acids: CASALRGSNYNEQFY. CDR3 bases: TGTGCCTCGGCTTTGCGGGGGAGCAATTACAATGAGCAGTTCTAC.

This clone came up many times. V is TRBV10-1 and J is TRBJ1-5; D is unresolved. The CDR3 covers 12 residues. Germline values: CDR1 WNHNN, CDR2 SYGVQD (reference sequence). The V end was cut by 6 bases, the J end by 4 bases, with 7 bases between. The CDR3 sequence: CASSEQNQPQHF. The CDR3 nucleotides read TGCGCCAGCAGCGAACAGAATCAGCCCCAGCATTTT.

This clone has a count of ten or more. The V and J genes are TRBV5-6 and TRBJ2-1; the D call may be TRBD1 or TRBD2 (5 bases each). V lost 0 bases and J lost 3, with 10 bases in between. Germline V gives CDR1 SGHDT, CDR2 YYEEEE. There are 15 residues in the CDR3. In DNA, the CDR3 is TGTGCCAGCAGCTTGGGGGACCAGAACTACAATGAGCAGTTCTTC. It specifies CASSLGDQNYNEQFF.

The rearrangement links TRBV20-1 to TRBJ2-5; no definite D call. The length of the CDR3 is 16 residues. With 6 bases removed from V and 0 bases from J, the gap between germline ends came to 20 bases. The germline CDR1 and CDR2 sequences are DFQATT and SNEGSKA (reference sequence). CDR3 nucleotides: TGCAGTGCGGAAATAGGGTGGCCCTCGAACCAAGAGACCCAGTACTTC. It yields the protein CSAEIGWPSNQETQYF.

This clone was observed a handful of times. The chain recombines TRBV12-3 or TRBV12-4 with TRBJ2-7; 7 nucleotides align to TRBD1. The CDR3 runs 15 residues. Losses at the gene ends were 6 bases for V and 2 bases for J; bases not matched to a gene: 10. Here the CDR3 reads CASSPAGTATYEQYF. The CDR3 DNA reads TGTGCCAGCAGCCCAGCCGGGACAGCTACCTACGAGCAGTACTTC.

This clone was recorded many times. The CDR3 sequence: CATWNRGNTGELFF. In nucleotides, the CDR3 is TGTGCCACCTGGAACAGGGGGAACACCGGGGAGCTGTTTTTT. V is TRBV19 and J is TRBJ2-2; TRBD1 matches 7 bases. Germline CDR1 reads LNHDA; CDR2 reads SQIVND (reference sequence). The J segment lost 1 base and the V segment lost 10 bases, leaving 6 bases of the junction unmatched. This CDR3 region has 14 residues.

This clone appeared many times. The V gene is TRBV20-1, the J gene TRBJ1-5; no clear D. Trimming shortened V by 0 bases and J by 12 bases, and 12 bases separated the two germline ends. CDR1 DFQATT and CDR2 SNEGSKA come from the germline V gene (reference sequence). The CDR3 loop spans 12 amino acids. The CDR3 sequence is CSARDGWRFQHF. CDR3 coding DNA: TGCAGTGCTAGAGATGGGTGGAGATTCCAGCATTTT.

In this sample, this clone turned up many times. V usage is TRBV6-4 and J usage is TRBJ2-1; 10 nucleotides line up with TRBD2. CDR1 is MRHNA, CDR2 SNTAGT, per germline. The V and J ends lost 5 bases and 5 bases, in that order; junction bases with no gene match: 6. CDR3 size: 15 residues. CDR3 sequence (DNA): TGTGCCAGCAGTCAAACTAGCGGGGACAACAATGAGCAGTTCTTC. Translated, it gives CASSQTSGDNNEQFF.

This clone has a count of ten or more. CDR3: CASGLEYGGGSYNEQFF. CDR3 in DNA: TGTGCTAGTGGTTTGGAATACGGGGGGGGCTCCTACAATGAGCAGTTCTTC. This chain joins TRBV12-5 and TRBJ2-1; 8 nucleotides line up with TRBD2. The V segment lost 1 base and the J segment 0 bases; nucleotides outside the gene matches: 5. The CDR3 length is 17 residues. Per germline, CDR1 LGHNT and CDR2 FRNRAP.

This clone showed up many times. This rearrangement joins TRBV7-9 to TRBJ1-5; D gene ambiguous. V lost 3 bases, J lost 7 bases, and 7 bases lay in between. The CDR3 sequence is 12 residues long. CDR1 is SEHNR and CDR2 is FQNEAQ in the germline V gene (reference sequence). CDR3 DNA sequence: TGTGCCAGCAGCTTTGTTGAGCAGCCCCAGCATTTT. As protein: CASSFVEQPQHF. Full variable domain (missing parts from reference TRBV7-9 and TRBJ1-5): DTGVSQNPRHKITKRGQNVTFRCDPISEHNRLYWYRQTLGQGPEFLTYFQNEAQLEKSRLLSDRFSAERPKGSFSTLEIQRTEQGDSAMYLCASSFVEQPQHFGDGTRLSIL.

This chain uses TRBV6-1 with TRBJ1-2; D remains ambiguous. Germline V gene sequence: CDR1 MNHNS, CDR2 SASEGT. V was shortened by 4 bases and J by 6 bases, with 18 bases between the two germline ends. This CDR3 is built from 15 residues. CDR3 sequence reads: CASSGFRTGFDGYTF. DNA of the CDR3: TGTGCCAGCAGTGGTTTCAGGACGGGATTTGATGGCTACACCTTC.